Below, 5 T cell receptor beta chains from the same sample are listed, as sequenced in a study of cytomegalovirus exposure and HLA in healthy donors. The PCR employed 60 Vbeta primers together with 13 Jbeta primers. Repertoires were generated with immunoSEQ multiplex PCR, while TCRdb's copy carries only in-frame clones and drops some. The sample yields around 130,000 clones, 78% seen once. What was sequenced was PBMCs. The receptors come from a woman in her 40s in good health and CMV-seronegative.

CDR3 region: CASSEITSGGTYTGELFF. For the CDR3, the DNA is TGTGCCAGCAGTGAAATCACTAGCGGGGGGACTTACACCGGGGAGCTGTTTTTT. The chain combines TRBV6-1 with TRBJ2-2; 12 positions match TRBD2. This CDR3 is 18 amino acids long. Trimming took 2 bases from V and 3 from J; bases not matched to a gene: 7. CDR1 and CDR2 from the germline V gene are MNHNS and SASEGT.

The chain has TRBV27 and TRBJ2-5; weak D call: TRBD1 (6 bases). Trimming shortened V by 5 bases and J by 4 bases, and 17 bases separated the two germline ends. The germline CDR1 and CDR2 sequences are MNHEY and SMNVEV (reference sequence). This CDR3 has 15 residues. CDR3 sequence (DNA): TGTGCCAGCAGTACCTCCAGGGGTGTAATAGAGACCCAGTACTTC. Translated: CASSTSRGVIETQYF.

The chain couples TRBV6-6 to TRBJ2-4; a weak D match, TRBD1 (5 bases). Germline CDR1 reads MNHNY; CDR2 reads SVGAGI (reference sequence). V gave up 4 bases and J gave up 0 bases, with 10 bases separating them. The CDR3 loop spans 15 amino acids. CDR3 nucleotide sequence: TGTGCCAGCAGTTCAAAAGGGGTAGCCAAAAACATTCAGTACTTC. Translation gives CASSSKGVAKNIQYF.

V usage is TRBV6-5 and J usage is TRBJ1-1; tentative D call: TRBD1 (6 bases). CDR1 is MNHEY, CDR2 SVGAGI, per germline. V gave up 6 bases and J gave up 5 bases, with 16 bases separating them. This CDR3 has 14 amino acids. CDR3 nucleotides: TGTGCCAGCAGAGTACAACAGGGAAGTACTGAAGCTTTCTTT. Translated: CASRVQQGSTEAFF.

The chain uses TRBV29-1 and TRBJ2-3, with TRBD1 matching over 8 bases. Germline CDR1 and CDR2: SQVTM and ANQGSEA. CDR3 length equals 14 residues. V was pared by 8 bases and J by 1 base, with 8 bases of the junction left unmatched. The CDR3 region is CSSTDREGTDTQYF. Written as DNA, the CDR3 is TGCAGCTCAACGGACAGGGAGGGCACAGATACGCAGTATTTT.